This T cell receptor beta chain was sequenced during a study of PD-1 blockade in mismatch repair-deficient tumors. Overall study: Enrolled about 2013-2017, patients had progressing, pretreated mismatch repair-deficient cancers of 12 to 13 types. Findings of the study overall: Rapid post-treatment expansion, then contraction, generally preceding radiologic response, marked tumor-resident clones.

The V and J ends lost 1 base and 4 bases, in that order; junction bases with no gene match: 5. Per the germline V gene, CDR1 is SGHRS and CDR2 is YFSETQ. The CDR3 has 15 amino acids. On this clone itself: The target antigen is unknown.

Only in-frame clones appear in the TCRdb table, and some are missing; sequencing was by immunoSEQ multiplex PCR. The repertoire includes about 120,000 clones, around nine tenths of them detected once, and approximately 12% sits in the top ten. The receptor was derived from an adult with mismatch repair-deficient cancer. Sequencing was performed on peripheral blood, taken just under 74 weeks after starting pembrolizumab. V gene TRBV5-1 combines with J gene TRBJ2-3; 8 bases align to TRBD1. Written as DNA, the CDR3 is TGCGCCAGCAGCTTGCTTGGGACAGGTGCAGATACGCAGTATTTT. This gives the protein CASSLLGTGADTQYF.